The rows below give T cell receptor beta chains drawn from one sample of a study of blood T cell repertoires in COVID-19. Some clones are missing from TCRdb's copy, which holds only in-frame ones; the method was immunoSEQ multiplex PCR. The table shows 320,000 or so clones, with 88% occurring only once. The material sequenced was PBMCs or T cells enriched from blood (not recorded which). The receptors were gathered from a man aged 30 to 45 who had recovered from COVID-19. Both conserved end residues are part of each CDR3. A D gene is named only where the DNA matches it firmly. Clone size is given for some rows only: seen once, a few or many times, or a class if the clone is expanded.

abundance,v_gene,j_gene,d_gene,CDR3aa,CDR3nt
NA,TRBV2,TRBJ2-2,TRBD2,CASKTSGGPGTGELFF,TGTGCCAGCAAGACTAGCGGGGGGCCCGGCACCGGGGAGCTGTTTTTT
NA,TRBV27,TRBJ1-4,NA,CASSFNYRTEKLFF,TGTGCCAGCAGTTTCAACTATAGAACCGAAAAACTGTTTTTT
NA,TRBV7-9,TRBJ1-2,TRBD1,CASSLTGDLSNYGYTF,TGTGCCAGCAGCTTGACAGGGGACCTGTCTAACTATGGCTACACCTTC
NA,TRBV5-1,TRBJ2-7,TRBD1,CASCYMDRNSYEQYF,TGCGCCAGCTGCTATATGGACAGGAATTCCTACGAGCAGTACTTC
NA,TRBV11-2,TRBJ2-7,NA,CASSLDPGYYEQYF,TGTGCCAGCAGCTTAGATCCGGGTTACTACGAGCAGTACTTC
NA,TRBV13,TRBJ1-2,NA,CASLVAGEGYGYTF,TGTGCCAGCCTAGTGGCGGGGGAGGGCTATGGCTACACCTTC
NA,TRBV11-3,TRBJ2-5,TRBD1,CASSLEGTGQETQYF,TGTGCCAGCAGCTTAGAGGGGACAGGGCAAGAGACCCAGTACTTC
NA,TRBV19,TRBJ1-5,TRBD1,CASSTQGGRVNQPQHF,TGTGCCAGTAGTACTCAGGGGGGACGGGTCAATCAGCCCCAGCATTTT
NA,TRBV6-1,TRBJ1-2,NA,CASSVRASDYGYTF,TGTGCCAGCAGTGTACGAGCATCGGACTATGGCTACACCTTC
NA,TRBV2,TRBJ2-1,NA,CASSEAAGDFYNEQFF,TGTGCCAGCAGTGAAGCGGCAGGTGATTTCTACAATGAGCAGTTCTTC
NA,TRBV2,TRBJ1-1,TRBD1,CASSLDRLNTEAFF,TGTGCCAGCAGCCTGGACAGGTTGAACACTGAAGCTTTCTTT
NA,TRBV2,TRBJ2-3,TRBD1,CASRRGAGGLTDTQYF,TGTGCCAGCAGGAGGGGGGCAGGGGGCCTCACAGATACGCAGTATTTT
once,TRBV10-3,TRBJ1-2,NA,CAISEGPPQVWNYGYTF,TGTGCCATCAGTGAGGGGCCCCCCCAGGTGTGGAACTATGGCTACACCTTC
NA,TRBV9,TRBJ1-3,TRBD1,CASSPGTEGNTIYF,TGTGCCAGCAGCCCGGGGACAGAAGGAAACACCATATATTTT
NA,TRBV2,TRBJ1-5,NA,CASSEEYFYSNQPQHF,TGTGCCAGCAGTGAAGAGTACTTCTATAGCAATCAGCCCCAGCATTTT
NA,TRBV18,TRBJ2-7,TRBD2,CASSLLAGAYYEQYF,TGTGCCAGCTCACTTCTAGCGGGGGCCTACTACGAGCAGTACTTC
NA,TRBV9,TRBJ1-3,TRBD1,CASSVAPYGQGNTIYF,TGTGCCAGCAGCGTAGCACCCTATGGACAGGGGAACACCATATATTTT
NA,TRBV24-1,TRBJ2-2,TRBD1,CATADRGTGELFF,TGTGCCACCGCGGACAGGGGTACCGGGGAGCTGTTTTTT
NA,TRBV2,TRBJ1-1,NA,CATTTFQGTEAFF,TGTGCCACTACGACTTTCCAGGGCACTGAAGCTTTCTTT
NA,TRBV4-1,TRBJ2-2,TRBD1,CASSQADRDGGELFF,TGCGCCAGCAGCCAAGCGGACAGGGACGGTGGAGAGCTGTTTTTT
NA,TRBV28,TRBJ2-5,TRBD2,CASSLWSKTSGGSKTQYF,TGTGCCAGCAGTTTATGGTCCAAGACTAGCGGGGGGTCAAAGACCCAGTACTTC
NA,TRBV4-1,TRBJ2-7,NA,CASTYYEQYF,TGCGCCAGCACCTACTACGAGCAGTACTTC
NA,TRBV2,TRBJ2-1,NA,CASSEGRREQFF,TGTGCCAGCAGTGAAGGGAGGCGTGAGCAGTTCTTC
NA,TRBV11-2,TRBJ2-7,NA,CASSFTMEQLTYEQYF,TGTGCCAGCAGCTTTACGATGGAGCAGCTTACCTACGAGCAGTACTTC
NA,TRBV11-2,TRBJ2-7,TRBD2,CASSLVAGGNSYEQYF,TGTGCCAGCAGCTTAGTTGCGGGGGGCAACTCCTACGAGCAGTACTTC
NA,TRBV20-1,TRBJ2-3,TRBD2,CSASSVGGGATDTQYF,TGCAGTGCTAGTTCGGTGGGCGGGGGGGCCACAGATACGCAGTATTTT
once,TRBV24-1,TRBJ2-1,NA,CATSDFESGRSYNEQFF,TGTGCCACCAGTGATTTTGAGTCGGGGAGGTCCTACAATGAGCAGTTCTTC
NA,TRBV28,TRBJ1-1,NA,CAYHTGTEAFF,TGTGCCTACCACACAGGTACTGAAGCTTTCTTT
NA,TRBV24-1,TRBJ2-1,TRBD1,CATSDSWTGESYNEQFF,TGTGCCACCAGTGACTCCTGGACAGGGGAGTCCTACAATGAGCAGTTCTTC
NA,TRBV27,TRBJ1-4,NA,CASSPGPNRAQGEKLFF,TGTGCCAGCAGTCCCGGCCCCAACAGGGCACAAGGAGAAAAACTGTTTTTT
NA,TRBV15,TRBJ1-4,NA,CATSRASVNEKLFF,TGTGCCACCAGCAGAGCCAGCGTTAATGAAAAACTGTTTTTT
NA,TRBV3-1/TRBV3-2,TRBJ2-3,NA,CASSYRAADTQYF,TGTGCCAGCAGTTACCGAGCGGCTGATACGCAGTATTTT
NA,TRBV13,TRBJ2-5,NA,CASSFRGFRQETQYF,TGTGCCAGCAGCTTCCGGGGGTTCCGCCAAGAGACCCAGTACTTC
NA,TRBV3-1/TRBV3-2,TRBJ1-4,NA,CASSRRAQFNEKLFF,TGTGCCAGCAGCCGAAGAGCACAGTTTAATGAAAAACTGTTTTTT
NA,TRBV20-1,TRBJ2-5,NA,CSASSSLRLGGVTQYF,TGCAGTGCTAGTTCCAGTTTGAGACTAGGGGGGGTGACCCAGTACTTC
NA,TRBV3-1/TRBV3-2,TRBJ1-2,NA,CASSQDRGSDGYTF,TGTGCCAGCAGCCAAGATCGAGGGTCCGACGGCTACACCTTC
NA,TRBV11-2,TRBJ1-4,TRBD1,CASSPGQGRLGEKLFF,TGTGCCAGCAGCCCCGGACAGGGAAGATTGGGGGAAAAACTGTTTTTT
NA,TRBV28,TRBJ1-2,NA,CASSLRFQGYTF,TGTGCCAGCAGTTTACGGTTCCAAGGCTACACCTTC
NA,TRBV5-1,TRBJ2-1,NA,CASSSSGFYNEQFF,TGCGCCAGCAGCTCGTCCGGGTTCTACAATGAGCAGTTCTTC
few,TRBV4-2,TRBJ1-3,TRBD1,CASSLGQARGNTIYF,TGTGCCAGCAGCCTTGGACAGGCAAGGGGAAACACCATATATTTT
NA,TRBV9,TRBJ1-2,TRBD1,CASSTDRAYYGYTF,TGTGCCAGCAGCACCGACAGGGCTTACTATGGCTACACCTTC
NA,TRBV19,TRBJ1-5,TRBD1,CASSFGHRGDQPQHF,TGTGCCAGTAGTTTCGGCCACAGGGGGGATCAGCCCCAGCATTTT
NA,TRBV27,TRBJ1-6,NA,CASSFGGGNSPLHF,TGTGCCAGCAGTTTCGGGGGGGGTAATTCACCCCTCCACTTT
NA,TRBV11-3,TRBJ2-2,NA,CASSTGSGTGELFF,TGTGCCAGCAGTACAGGGTCGGGCACCGGGGAGCTGTTTTTT
NA,TRBV20-1,TRBJ2-7,TRBD1,CSAQGAHEQYF,TGCAGTGCCCAGGGGGCCCACGAGCAGTACTTC
few,TRBV7-9,TRBJ1-2,TRBD1,CASSLPTGNGYTF,TGTGCCAGCAGCTTACCGACAGGGAATGGCTACACCTTC
NA,TRBV2,TRBJ2-3,TRBD1,CASSVTGGTDTQYF,TGTGCCAGCAGTGTTACAGGGGGCACAGATACGCAGTATTTT
NA,TRBV2,TRBJ1-1,TRBD1,CASGGSRRQGDTEAFF,TGTGCCAGCGGGGGTTCCCGGCGACAGGGTGACACTGAAGCTTTCTTT
NA,TRBV4-1,TRBJ2-1,TRBD1,CASSLNRGRKERNEQFF,TGCGCCAGCAGCCTAAACAGGGGGCGCAAGGAGCGAAATGAGCAGTTCTTC
NA,TRBV7-9,TRBJ2-7,TRBD1,CASSPDRGLVEQYF,TGTGCCAGCAGCCCGGACAGGGGGCTGGTCGAGCAGTACTTC
NA,TRBV28,TRBJ1-6,TRBD1,CASRGSTGGYNSPLHF,TGTGCCAGCAGGGGCTCGACAGGGGGCTATAATTCACCCCTCCACTTT
NA,TRBV7-9,TRBJ1-2,NA,CASSFGGVLGYTF,TGTGCCAGCAGCTTCGGGGGGGTCCTGGGCTACACCTTC
NA,TRBV7-6,TRBJ2-7,TRBD1,CASSLMVGTGASSYEQYF,TGTGCCAGCAGCCTGATGGTTGGGACAGGGGCTTCTAGCTACGAGCAGTACTTC
few,TRBV28,TRBJ2-7,NA,CASSLQGRRPYEQYF,TGTGCCAGCAGTTTACAGGGGCGACGTCCCTACGAGCAGTACTTC
NA,TRBV2,TRBJ2-3,TRBD2,CASSHSGSTDTQYF,TGTGCCAGCAGTCATAGCGGGAGCACAGATACGCAGTATTTT